The clone carrying this T cell receptor (beta chain) was found many times. Its antigen is not known. There were TCR beta CDR3 regions amplified from RNA transcripts. The HTBI set primed first-round TCR CDR3 RT-PCR. TCRdb fed the multiplex PCR reads into MiXCR, producing one record per CDR3 protein. This sample yields 650,000 to 800,000 distinct CDR3 sequences, of which about 45% are seen a single time; approximately 6.8% belongs to the top ten. The data were obtained in a study of T cells in Graves' hyperthyroidism and ophthalmopathy. Study observations and caveats: The model made its ophthalmopathy prediction, and onset followed a median approximately 6 months later.

Germline V lookup: CDR1 SNHLY, CDR2 FYNNEI. Trimming took 5 bases from V and 2 from J, leaving 13 bases between them. This CDR3 is built from 15 residues. Uncontrolled infection, other autoimmune disease, pregnancy and lactation each barred patients from inclusion. Clinical symptoms, serum thyroxine, TRAb, thyroid ultrasound and orbital computed tomography established diagnosis. This rearrangement joins TRBV2 to TRBJ1-5; no definite D call. Material for sequencing was peripheral blood or thyroid tissue (not recorded which). The TCR was taken from an adult man with Graves' disease, either hyperthyroidism or ophthalmopathy (not recorded which). The CDR3 spells CASSTGERGNQPQHF. The CDR3 coding sequence is TGTGCCAGCAGTACCGGGGAACGGGGCAATCAGCCCCAGCATTTT.